Shown below are 5 T cell receptor beta chains from a single sample sequenced in a study of human T cells and chemical hapten exposure. TCRdb itself ran the 5' RACE reads through MiXCR, one entry per CDR3 protein. The sample consists of roughly 81,000 distinct CDR3 sequences, approximately 16% of them appearing once. Unfractionated whole blood was the source from which total RNA was extracted. The receptors were sampled from a female donor in good health.

This clonotype has just a few counts. The chain has TRBV20-1 and TRBJ2-1; TRBD2 agrees at 9 bases. This CDR3 is built from 19 residues. Losses at the gene ends were 4 bases for V and 1 base for J; bases not matched to a gene: 17. Per germline, CDR1 DFQATT and CDR2 SNEGSKA (reference sequence). This CDR3 is CSATYLLAGQSGSYNEQFF. CDR3 DNA sequence: TGCAGTGCTACCTACCTACTAGCGGGCCAATCGGGGTCCTACAATGAGCAGTTCTTC.

This clonotype has only a few counts. The V gene is TRBV5-6, the J gene TRBJ2-7; D not certain. CDR3 size: 15 residues. The germline V gene has CDR1 SGHDT and CDR2 YYEEEE. V lost 1 base and J 2 bases, leaving 13 bases between the germline ends. The CDR3 reads CASSLFVTRTYEQYF. The DNA for the CDR3 is TGTGCCAGCAGCTTGTTCGTGACACGGACCTACGAGCAGTACTTC.

This clonotype came up a few times. This chain links TRBV5-4 with TRBJ2-7, with D unclear. CDR3 size: 16 residues. In germline, CDR1 is SGHNT, CDR2 YYREEE (reference sequence). Trimming left V 4 bases short and J 0 bases short, with 17 bases between. CDR3 sequence reads: CASSPGVPKGSYEQYF. Here the CDR3 DNA reads TGTGCCAGCAGCCCTGGGGTCCCGAAGGGCTCCTACGAGCAGTACTTC.

The chain has TRBV20-1 and TRBJ2-7; D not certain. The ends were cut back, 6 bases at V and 3 bases at J, with 18 bases in the middle. The CDR3 consists of 14 residues. CDR1 is DFQATT, CDR2 SNEGSKA, per germline (reference sequence). The CDR3 reads CSADPRTSNYEQYF. CDR3 coding DNA: TGCAGTGCCGACCCTCGTACCTCGAACTACGAGCAGTACTTC.

The chain links TRBV5-6 to TRBJ1-5; D is unresolved. The V and J ends lost 0 bases and 7 bases respectively, with 11 bases between them. This CDR3 comprises 14 residues. Per the germline V gene, CDR1 is SGHDT and CDR2 is YYEEEE. The CDR3 region has the DNA TGTGCCAGCAGCTTGGGGCGGGAGGTCCAGCCCCAGCATTTT. Protein: CASSLGREVQPQHF.